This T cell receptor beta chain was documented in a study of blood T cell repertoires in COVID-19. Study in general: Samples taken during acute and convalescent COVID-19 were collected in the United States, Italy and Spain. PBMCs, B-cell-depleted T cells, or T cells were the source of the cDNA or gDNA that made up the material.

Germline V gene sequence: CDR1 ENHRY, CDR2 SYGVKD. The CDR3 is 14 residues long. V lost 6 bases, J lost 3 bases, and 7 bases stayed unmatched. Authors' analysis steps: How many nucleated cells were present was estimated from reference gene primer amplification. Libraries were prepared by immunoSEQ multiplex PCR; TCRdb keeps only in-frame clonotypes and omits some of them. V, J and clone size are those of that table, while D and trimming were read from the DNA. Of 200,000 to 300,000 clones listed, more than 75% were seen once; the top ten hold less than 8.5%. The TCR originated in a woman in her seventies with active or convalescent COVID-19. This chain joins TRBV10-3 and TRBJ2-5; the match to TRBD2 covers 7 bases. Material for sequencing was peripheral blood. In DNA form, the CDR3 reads TGTGCCATCAGCGGGGGGTCGTTGGAAGAGACCCAGTACTTC. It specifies CAISGGSLEETQYF.